Described below is a single T cell receptor beta chain sequence and its context. These data originate in a study of T cell changes during pregnancy in multiple sclerosis. TCRdb's copy holds only in-frame clones and misses some; the assay was immunoSEQ multiplex PCR. Found here are around 130,000 clones, approximately 93% of them singletons; the top ten hold approximately 5.8%. Per germline, CDR1 SNHLY and CDR2 FYNNEI. Unmatched junction bases numbered 9, after V lost 5 bases and J lost 9 bases. The CDR3 is made up of 16 amino acids. V and J are TRBV2 and TRBJ2-1, with 14 bases fitting TRBD2. The sample was peripheral blood, taken before pregnancy. The receptor comes from a female donor with multiple sclerosis, enrolled in a pregnancy study. The CDR3 region is CASSSGLAGAGGEQFF. CDR3 nucleotide sequence: TGTGCCAGCAGTTCGGGACTAGCGGGAGCGGGAGGTGAGCAGTTCTTC.